These 20 T cell receptor beta chains were all obtained from the same sample, sequenced in a study of vaccination effects on CD4 cells after COVID-19. No antigen is known for these receptors. Antigen-specific CD4+ T cell clonotypes were called by their expansion after viral peptide-pool culture in ViraFEST. When less than 11 days of culture had elapsed, CD4+ T cells were isolated. This person caught SARS-CoV-2 sometime from March to December 2020, and PCR testing confirmed the infection. Method: immunoSEQ multiplex PCR; TCRdb's copy keeps in-frame clones and lacks some. Of 42,000 or so clones detected, around 72% appear once; the ten largest clones hold roughly 30%. The sample consisted of CD4+ T cells from PBMCs cultured with a peptide pool, taken before COVID-19 vaccination. The receptors were gathered from a human donor who had a prior SARS-CoV-2 infection.

V is TRBV7-9 and J is TRBJ2-1; TRBD2 aligns across 8 bases. J gave up 1 base and V 4 bases, and 6 bases lay outside the gene matches. The CDR3 is made up of 16 amino acids. Germline V CDR1 and CDR2: SEHNR, FQNEAQ (reference sequence). The CDR3 sequence: CASSSERESSYNEQFF. CDR3 bases: TGTGCCAGCAGCTCCGAGCGGGAGTCGTCCTACAATGAGCAGTTCTTC.

This chain links TRBV7-9 with TRBJ1-1; a weak D match, TRBD1 (5 bases). With 2 bases removed from V and 0 bases from J, the gap between germline ends came to 10 bases. Germline V gives CDR1 SEHNR, CDR2 FQNEAQ (reference sequence). This CDR3 region has 15 residues. The CDR3 loop reads CASSLSGLMNTEAFF. CDR3 in DNA: TGTGCCAGCAGCTTATCAGGGTTAATGAACACTGAAGCTTTCTTT.

This clone was observed a few times. The chain is built from TRBV5-6 and TRBJ1-1; D possibly corresponds to TRBD1 (5 bases). Deletions cut 0 bases from V and 5 bases from J, with 11 bases between. The V gene's germline CDR1 is SGHDT and CDR2 YYEEEE. This CDR3 has 14 residues. The DNA of the CDR3 is TGTGCCAGCAGCTTGGGCAGGGTGGGGACTGAAGCTTTCTTT. Amino acids: CASSLGRVGTEAFF. The full variable domain, with the rest looked up from reference TRBV5-6 and TRBJ1-1, is DAGVTQSPTHLIKTRGQQVTLRCSPKSGHDTVSWYQQALGQGPQFIFQYYEEEERQRGNFPDRFSGHQFPNYSSELNVNALLLGDSALYLCASSLGRVGTEAFFGQGTRLTVV.

The chain combines TRBV11-1 with TRBJ2-3; 7 nucleotides agree with TRBD2. Germline V lookup: CDR1 SGHAT, CDR2 FQDESV (reference sequence). This CDR3 is built from 15 residues. The ends lost 5 bases at V and 5 bases at J; junction bases unmatched: 10. DNA of the CDR3: TGTGCCAGCAGCAGTTTTTGGGGGAGGGGAGATACGCAGTATTTT. As protein: CASSSFWGRGDTQYF.

This clone has more than one count but fewer than ten. This chain links TRBV5-1 with TRBJ2-5, with 7 bases identical to TRBD1. The CDR3 is 15 amino acids. The germline gives CDR1 SGHRS, CDR2 YFSETQ. With 0 bases clipped from V and 1 base from J, the junction kept 3 bases outside the gene matches. For the CDR3, the DNA is TGCGCCAGCAGCTTGGAAGGGGGCCTCCAAGAGACCCAGTACTTC. It is translated as CASSLEGGLQETQYF. Full variable domain (rest looked up from reference TRBV5-1 and TRBJ2-5): KAGVTQTPRYLIKTRGQQVTLSCSPISGHRSVSWYQQTPGQGLQFLFEYFSETQRNKGNFPGRFSGRQFSNSRSEMNVSTLELGDSALYLCASSLEGGLQETQYFGPGTRLLVL.

The chain is built from TRBV7-2 and TRBJ2-7, with D possibly called TRBD1 or TRBD2 (6 bases each). The CDR3 totals 16 residues. From germline, CDR1 is SGHTA and CDR2 FQGNSA. The germline V and J ends were trimmed by 2 bases and 1 base, with 15 bases remaining between them. Written as DNA, the CDR3 is TGTGCCAGCAGCTTACTTCGGCGGAGGGGGTCCTACGAGCAGTACTTC. This gives the protein CASSLLRRRGSYEQYF.

This clone showed up just once. CDR3 sequence: CASSESIGGADVNEQFF. CDR3 DNA: TGTGCCAGCAGTGAAAGTATTGGGGGGGCCGATGTCAATGAGCAGTTCTTC. The chain has TRBV2 and TRBJ2-1; D is possibly TRBD2 (7 bases). The CDR3 has 17 residues. Germline CDR1 and CDR2: SNHLY and FYNNEI. Between the trimmed V and J ends, which lost 2 bases and 6 bases, there was a span of 20 bases. Looking up the rest from reference TRBV2 and TRBJ2-1 gives the full variable domain: EPEVTQTPSHQVTQMGQEVILRCVPISNHLYFYWYRQILGQKVEFLVSFYNNEISEKSEIFDDQFSVERPDGSNFTLKIRSTKLEDSAMYFCASSESIGGADVNEQFFGPGTRLTVL.

This chain uses TRBV10-3 with TRBJ2-7, with TRBD2 matching 8 bases. In germline, CDR1 is ENHRY, CDR2 SYGVKD. With 6 bases clipped from V and 2 bases from J, the junction kept 6 bases outside the gene matches. The CDR3 is 14 residues long. CDR3 residues: CAIRGAGDPYEQYF. The CDR3 nucleotides are TGTGCCATCAGGGGAGCGGGGGACCCCTACGAGCAGTACTTC.

This clone was seen once. The chain joins TRBV19 to TRBJ1-2; D remains ambiguous. Germline V gene sequence: CDR1 LNHDA, CDR2 SQIVND (reference sequence). The CDR3 contains 17 residues. Trimming cost V 2 bases and J 4 bases, with 20 bases left between them. The DNA of the CDR3 is TGTGCCAGTAGTATACGTCGCCAGGCCAATCTGATCTATGGCTACACCTTC. Translating it yields CASSIRRQANLIYGYTF.

This chain joins TRBV11-2 and TRBJ2-2, with 10 bases fitting TRBD2. The CDR3 is 15 residues long. Germline loops: CDR1 SGHAT, CDR2 FQNNGV. V trimming: 5 bases; J trimming: 8 bases; junction bases outside the gene matches: 8. The CDR3 sequence: CASSPTSGVLGELFF. CDR3 nucleotide sequence: TGTGCCAGCAGCCCAACTAGCGGGGTACTGGGGGAGCTGTTTTTT.

The chain couples TRBV7-3 to TRBJ2-1; perhaps D is TRBD1 or TRBD2 (5 bases each). In germline, CDR1 is SGHTA, CDR2 FQGTGA. CDR3 length: 14 residues. V lost 5 bases and J lost 6, with 14 bases in between. CDR3 nucleotide sequence: TGTGCCAGCAGCCTGGGGACCCATTCCAATGAGCAGTTCTTC. Translation gives CASSLGTHSNEQFF.

The rearrangement joins TRBV7-9 to TRBJ1-1; no definite D call. Germline CDR1 is SEHNR and CDR2 is FQNEAQ (reference sequence). CDR3 size: 13 residues. V lost 5 bases and J lost 3, with 10 bases in between. The CDR3 region is CASSRHEDTEAFF. CDR3 bases: TGTGCCAGCAGCCGACACGAAGACACTGAAGCTTTCTTT.

This chain connects TRBV6-6 to TRBJ1-1; tentative D call: TRBD1 (5 bases). This CDR3 is built from 16 residues. Germline V gives CDR1 MNHNY, CDR2 SVGAGI (reference sequence). V was trimmed by 0 bases and J by 3 bases, leaving 14 bases between them. This chain's CDR3 is CASSYSRGTGHTEAFF. The CDR3 bases are TGTGCCAGCAGTTACTCGAGGGGAACCGGACACACTGAAGCTTTCTTT.

This clone was observed a few times. CDR3 bases: TGCGCCAGCAGCCCAGACAGGGGGGATGGCTACACCTTC. Protein sequence: CASSPDRGDGYTF. The V and J genes are TRBV5-1 and TRBJ1-2, with 9 nucleotides matching TRBD1. Germline V gene sequence: CDR1 SGHRS, CDR2 YFSETQ. CDR3 length equals 13 residues. Trimming took 4 bases from V and 6 from J; bases not matched to a gene: 4.

This sequence joins TRBV2 and TRBJ2-1; a possible D gene is TRBD1 (6 bases). The CDR3 is 16 residues long. CDR1 is SNHLY and CDR2 is FYNNEI in the germline V gene. V dropped 2 bases and J dropped 0 bases, with 11 bases sitting between them. CDR3 coding DNA: TGTGCCAGCAGTGAATTGGGGGCGGGCTCCTACAATGAGCAGTTCTTC. Amino acid sequence: CASSELGAGSYNEQFF.

The V and J genes are TRBV3-1 (or the pseudogene TRBV3-2) and TRBJ1-6; D is undetermined. CDR1 LGHDT and CDR2 YNNKEL come from the germline V gene (reference sequence). The CDR3 is 14 residues long. V lost 3 bases and J lost 7, with 10 bases in between. CDR3 nucleotides: TGTGCCAGCAGCCAGTGGAGCGGGAATTCACCCCTCCACTTT. Protein sequence: CASSQWSGNSPLHF.

The chain uses TRBV5-1 and TRBJ2-5; 7 positions match TRBD1. There are 15 residues in the CDR3. Germline trimming cut 3 bases from V and 5 bases from J; bases unmatched to any gene: 10. CDR1 SGHRS and CDR2 YFSETQ come from the germline V gene. CDR3: CASSYRDSSRETQYF. CDR3 bases: TGCGCCAGCAGCTACCGGGACAGTTCAAGGGAGACCCAGTACTTC.

V is TRBV5-6 and J is TRBJ2-3, with a possible D match to TRBD2 (6 bases). This CDR3 has 14 residues. CDR1 is SGHDT, CDR2 YYEEEE, per germline. Trimming stripped 7 bases from V and 1 base from J, with 13 bases between. CDR3 DNA sequence: TGTGCCAGCTTGGCGGGGCGACGCACAGATACGCAGTATTTT. Translation gives CASLAGRRTDTQYF.

The rearrangement uses TRBV7-9 and TRBJ1-1; D unresolved. Trimming took off 1 base at V and 3 bases at J, with 18 bases between the two ends. Germline CDR1 SEHNR, CDR2 FQNEAQ (reference sequence). The CDR3 loop spans 17 amino acids. The CDR3 region has the DNA TGTGCCAGCAGCTTAGTGTGGAGGGAGACGCCGGACACTGAAGCTTTCTTT. Translation: CASSLVWRETPDTEAFF. Together with reference TRBV7-9 and TRBJ1-1, the CDR3 gives the full variable domain: DTGVSQNPRHKITKRGQNVTFRCDPISEHNRLYWYRQTLGQGPEFLTYFQNEAQLEKSRLLSDRFSAERPKGSFSTLEIQRTEQGDSAMYLCASSLVWRETPDTEAFFGQGTRLTVV.

The V and J genes are TRBV21-1 and TRBJ1-4. TRBV21-1 is tagged as a pseudogene. This CDR3 has 21 amino acids. This chain's CDR3 is CASSKVTGWDRGKRTNEKLFF. DNA for the CDR3: TGTGCCAGCAGCAAAGTAACCGGATGGGATCGGGGGAAACGTACTAATGAAAAACTGTTTTTT.